Given below is one T cell receptor beta chain in context. The antigen remains unidentified. The sample belongs to a study of shared clonotypes between healthy human individuals. Study outcomes and limitations: Apart from blood, nothing was sampled; tissue repertoires likely differ. Estimated richness was generally greater in naive than memory subsets.

Terminally differentiated effector memory CD45RA+ cells were left out of the naive CD8 fraction, which was CD45RO-negative and positively selected for CCR7. Assay: immunoSEQ multiplex PCR; the TCRdb copy retains only in-frame clones and omits some. The sample holds some 1,900,000 clones, about 95% seen once. After removal of 7 bases from V and 6 bases from J, the junction contained 6 bases not matched to a gene. This CDR3 contains 13 residues. Germline V CDR1 and CDR2: WSHSY, SAAADI. The TCR originated in a man between 18 and 35 years old in good health. Sequencing used naive CD8+ T cells sorted from blood. The chain has TRBV10-2 and TRBJ1-2; 9 positions match TRBD1. CDR3 sequence: CASMLDRGNGYTF. The CDR3 region has the DNA TGCGCCAGCATGCTGGACAGGGGCAATGGCTACACCTTC.